This TCR beta chain appears in the sequencing data of a study of T-cell memory formation after mild COVID-19. In the case of this clonotype: Antigen specificity is unknown.

This CDR3 has 16 residues. Trimming stripped 4 bases from V and 2 bases from J, with 18 bases between. Per the germline V gene, CDR1 is LGHNA and CDR2 is YSLEER. TCRdb re-analysed the 5' RACE reads in MiXCR, keeping a single row per CDR3 protein. The sample has a few hundred thousand distinct CDR3 sequences, 18% seen once. General study findings and limits: CD8+ contracting clones occupied EMRA, while CD4+ ones occupied mainly CM and EM. Clones that got smaller from day 15 to 85 had even CD4/CD8, while clones growing later tipped toward CD4+.

Source material: PBMCs or a T cell subset sorted from them (not recorded which). The clonotype was recovered from a man between 18 and 29 years old who had mild COVID-19 (a few samples of this study predate the infection). Cell type and time point are not known. The V and J genes are TRBV4-3 and TRBJ2-7, with D possibly TRBD2 on 5 matching bases. CDR3 region: CASSPGPGLATYEQYF. The CDR3 bases are TGCGCCAGCAGCCCCGGCCCAGGACTGGCCACCTACGAGCAGTACTTC.